A selection of T cell receptor beta chains follows, all from one sample in a study of control samples from healthy donors and cancer patients. TCRdb's copy holds only in-frame clones and misses some; the assay was immunoSEQ multiplex PCR. The sample lists some 120,000 clones; 88% were seen once. Sequencing used blood. Receptors were obtained from a woman in her 70s in good health. The CDR3 runs from the conserved cysteine through the conserved F or W. The D gene is left open where the match is weak. Size is omitted from some rows. Given values are once, few, many or a class for expanded clones.

CDR3 DNA	CDR3 protein	D gene	V gene	J gene	CDR3 length	clone size
TGCGCCAGCAGCATGGGACAGGGAAACACCATATATTTT	CASSMGQGNTIYF	TRBD1	TRBV5-1	TRBJ1-3	13	NA
TGTGCCAGCAGTAAAAAAGGGGACAGGGGCTACAATGAGCAGTTCTTC	CASSKKGDRGYNEQFF	NA	TRBV21-1	TRBJ2-1	16	NA
TGTGCCAGCAGCCTACGAGCAGGTCGGGGCTACACCTTC	CASSLRAGRGYTF	NA	TRBV12-3/TRBV12-4	TRBJ1-2	13	NA
TGTGCCAGCAGCCGGCGTGGGGCCGAGCAGTTCTTC	CASSRRGAEQFF	NA	TRBV7-2	TRBJ2-1	12	NA
TGTGCCAGCAGGGCAGGGGGGGGTGACACCGGGGAGCTGTTTTTT	CASRAGGGDTGELFF	NA	TRBV6-6	TRBJ2-2	15	NA
TGTGCCAGCAGTTCAGGGGGCACCCAGGCGGCTGGCTACACCTTC	CASSSGGTQAAGYTF	TRBD1	TRBV2	TRBJ1-2	15	once
TGTGCCAGCAGCGAACTACAGGGGCCCACTGAAGCTTTCTTT	CASSELQGPTEAFF	TRBD1	TRBV7-3	TRBJ1-1	14	NA
TGTGCCAGCAGCTGGGACAGGGTGATGACCGGGGAGCTGTTTTTT	CASSWDRVMTGELFF	TRBD1	TRBV7-2	TRBJ2-2	15	once
TGTGCCAGCAGCGTCGGACAGGGGGGACTATATGGCTACACCTTC	CASSVGQGGLYGYTF	TRBD1	TRBV9	TRBJ1-2	15	NA
TGTGCCAGCAGCTTAGGGGGGGCGTTTGGCTACACCTTC	CASSLGGAFGYTF	NA	TRBV5-6	TRBJ1-2	13	few
TGTGCCAGCAGCTCACAGGGATCCTGGGCTTTCTTT	CASSSQGSWAFF	NA	TRBV27	TRBJ1-1	12	few
TGTGCCAGCAGCGTCCAAACCGGGACTAGCGGAACCCAAGAGACCCAGTACTTC	CASSVQTGTSGTQETQYF	TRBD2	TRBV9	TRBJ2-5	18	NA
TGTGCCAGCAGCCGCCAGAGCGGCCGGGGCGGGGCGCAGTATTTT	CASSRQSGRGGAQYF	NA	TRBV7-9	TRBJ2-3	15	once
TGTGCCAGCAGCCTACATGCCGGGGAGCTGTTTTTT	CASSLHAGELFF	NA	TRBV7-9	TRBJ2-2	12	NA
TGTGCCAGCAGCTTGCCTAGCGGGGATACCTACGAGCAGTACTTC	CASSLPSGDTYEQYF	TRBD2	TRBV5-8	TRBJ2-7	15	NA
TGTGCCAGCAGCTTAGGGACTAGCGTCCACGAGCAGTACTTC	CASSLGTSVHEQYF	TRBD2	TRBV11-2	TRBJ2-7	14	NA
TGTGCCAGCAGCTTCCGGACTCAAGACAATGAGCAGTTCTTC	CASSFRTQDNEQFF	NA	TRBV11-3	TRBJ2-1	14	NA
TGTGCCAGCAGCGTAGACCCCGTCCCCCTCGAGCAGTACTTC	CASSVDPVPLEQYF	NA	TRBV9	TRBJ2-7	14	NA
TGTGCCAGCGGCAAACAGGGGTTCGTGGGCAATCAGCCCCAGCATTTT	CASGKQGFVGNQPQHF	TRBD1	TRBV27	TRBJ1-5	16	NA
TGTGCCAGCAGCTTACAACAGGGGACTGAAGCTTTCTTT	CASSLQQGTEAFF	TRBD1	TRBV7-3	TRBJ1-1	13	NA
TGTGCCAGCAGTTTACAGGTCGGGTCACCCCTCCACTTT	CASSLQVGSPLHF	NA	TRBV12-3/TRBV12-4	TRBJ1-6	13	NA
TGTGCCAGCAGTACCGGGACAGGGGGCGTCTATGGCTACACCTTC	CASSTGTGGVYGYTF	TRBD1	TRBV6-6	TRBJ1-2	15	NA
TGTGCCAGCAGCCTCTCATTAGAACATACGCAGTATTTT	CASSLSLEHTQYF	NA	TRBV7-2	TRBJ2-3	13	NA
TGTGCCAGCTCACCACCGGCCGATACAAAACTGTTTTTT	CASSPPADTKLFF	NA	TRBV18	TRBJ1-4	13	NA
TGTGCCAGCGCTAGGACAGCGTCCTACGAGCAGTACTTC	CASARTASYEQYF	NA	TRBV6-5	TRBJ2-7	13	few
TGTGCCACCAGCAGATACGGGACAGGGAGCTCCTACGAGCAGTACTTC	CATSRYGTGSSYEQYF	TRBD1	TRBV15	TRBJ2-7	16	NA
TGCGCCAGCAGCTTAGAACAGGGGATGGGTGGCTACACCTTC	CASSLEQGMGGYTF	TRBD1	TRBV5-1	TRBJ1-2	14	NA
TGTGCCAGCAGTGATATGGTAGATAATTCACCCCTCCACTTT	CASSDMVDNSPLHF	NA	TRBV6-1	TRBJ1-6	14	once
TGTGCCAGCTCACCCTACTCCGGGCAAACTTCTGTTACGCAGTATTTT	CASSPYSGQTSVTQYF	NA	TRBV18	TRBJ2-3	16	NA
TGTGCCAGCAATACAGGGCTCGGGCGGTTCTATGGCTACACCTTC	CASNTGLGRFYGYTF	NA	TRBV19	TRBJ1-2	15	NA
TGTGCCAGCAGCGTAGCCGCAGGGGGTAGGACTAATGAAAAACTGTTTTTT	CASSVAAGGRTNEKLFF	TRBD1	TRBV9	TRBJ1-4	17	NA
TGTGCCAGCATCGCTAACGGCGGGGGGCCCCTCTCCTACAATGAGCAGTTCTTC	CASIANGGGPLSYNEQFF	TRBD2	TRBV5-4	TRBJ2-1	18	once
TGTGCCAGCTCACCAAGGGACGCTACTGGAAACACCATATATTTT	CASSPRDATGNTIYF	NA	TRBV18	TRBJ1-3	15	NA
TGTGCCAGCAGGAGGGAGGGTTTGGGCAAACTGTTTTTT	CASRREGLGKLFF	NA	TRBV12-3/TRBV12-4	TRBJ1-4	13	NA
TGTGCCACTCGAGGAAAGGTGGGGACTGAAGCTTTCTTT	CATRGKVGTEAFF	NA	TRBV2	TRBJ1-1	13	NA
TGTGCCACCCACCTGGCGGGCTATGGCTACACCTTC	CATHLAGYGYTF	NA	TRBV19	TRBJ1-2	12	NA
TGTGCCAGTAGGGTGACAGGTTCCTACGAGCAGTACTTC	CASRVTGSYEQYF	NA	TRBV19	TRBJ2-7	13	NA
TGCGCCAGCAGCTTGACAGGGGTCACTGAAGCTTTCTTT	CASSLTGVTEAFF	TRBD1	TRBV5-1	TRBJ1-1	13	NA
TGTGCCAGCAGCCTGACTAGCGGGGGGGTCGAGCAGTACTTC	CASSLTSGGVEQYF	TRBD2	TRBV13	TRBJ2-7	14	NA
TGTGCCAGCAGCGTAGGGGGCTCTGGGGCCAACGTCCTGACTTTC	CASSVGGSGANVLTF	NA	TRBV9	TRBJ2-6	15	once
TGTGCCAGCAGCTTGAGACTAGCGGGGGGAGATACGCAGTATTTT	CASSLRLAGGDTQYF	TRBD2	TRBV5-4	TRBJ2-3	15	NA
TGTGCCAGCACCGAGGCTCCTGCCACCGGGGAGCTGTTTTTT	CASTEAPATGELFF	NA	TRBV6-5	TRBJ2-2	14	NA
TGTGCCAGCAGCCAAGGTGGAGGTATCGAAAACACCATATATTTT	CASSQGGGIENTIYF	NA	TRBV4-2	TRBJ1-3	15	once
TGTGCCAGCAGCTTGGCAGGGGAAGCAGATACGCAGTATTTT	CASSLAGEADTQYF	NA	TRBV5-4	TRBJ2-3	14	NA
TGCAGCGTTCGACTCTCCTACGAGCAGTACTTC	CSVRLSYEQYF	NA	TRBV29-1	TRBJ2-7	11	once
TGTGCCAGCAGCTTAACGGGGGATAGCAATGAGCAGTTCTTC	CASSLTGDSNEQFF	NA	TRBV7-3	TRBJ2-1	14	NA
TGTGCCAGCAGCTTAGCTAAAACTAGCGGGGGGGCCTTGGACGAGCAGTACTTC	CASSLAKTSGGALDEQYF	TRBD2	TRBV7-2	TRBJ2-7	18	NA
TGTGCCAGCAGCTTAGCAATACTAGCGGGGGCGGTCGCCTACGAGCAGTACTTC	CASSLAILAGAVAYEQYF	TRBD2	TRBV7-8	TRBJ2-7	18	NA
TGTGCCAGCAGTTACTCGAGAGGGGTCTCTGGAAACACCATATATTTT	CASSYSRGVSGNTIYF	NA	TRBV6-5	TRBJ1-3	16	NA
TGTGCCAGCAGCCAAGATCAAAGCCCACAGGGTAACTATGGCTACACCTTC	CASSQDQSPQGNYGYTF	NA	TRBV4-2	TRBJ1-2	17	once
TGTGCCAGCAGCTTAGGGAAGGACTATGGCTACACCTTC	CASSLGKDYGYTF	NA	TRBV11-1	TRBJ1-2	13	once
TGTGCCAGCAGTAGAGGAGCGGGGGCCAATCAGCCCCAGCATTTT	CASSRGAGANQPQHF	NA	TRBV6-5	TRBJ1-5	15	NA
TGTGCCAGCACTGAGGGGGGGGGCTACACCTTC	CASTEGGGYTF	NA	TRBV2	TRBJ1-2	11	NA
TGTGCCAGCAGCCAAGCCGCTAGCGGGTATAACTACGAGCAGTACTTC	CASSQAASGYNYEQYF	TRBD2	TRBV4-2	TRBJ2-7	16	once
TGCGCCAGCAGCTTGGTGGGGGGGATCACAGATACGCAGTATTTT	CASSLVGGITDTQYF	TRBD2	TRBV5-1	TRBJ2-3	15	NA